The 5 T cell receptor beta chains in this list originate from one sample, sequenced in a study of T cells in Graves' hyperthyroidism and ophthalmopathy. The TCR beta CDR3 regions underwent amplification using RNA transcripts as the source. The HTBI set primed first-round TCR CDR3 RT-PCR. TCRdb redid the calling of the multiplex PCR reads with MiXCR, one entry per CDR3 protein. The sample includes some 400,000 distinct CDR3 sequences, about 18% of them seen just once. The sequenced material came from blood. These receptor sequences come from a woman younger than 35 with Graves' hyperthyroidism.

This clonotype was detected many times. The chain combines TRBV6-5 with TRBJ2-5; TRBD2 aligns across 7 bases. After removal of 0 bases from V and 1 base from J, the junction contained 2 bases not matched to a gene. Per germline, CDR1 MNHEY and CDR2 SVGAGI. The CDR3 is made up of 15 amino acids. In nucleotides, the CDR3 is TGTGCCAGCAGTTACTCGGGGGGGATCCAAGAGACCCAGTACTTC. Translating gives CASSYSGGIQETQYF.

In this sample, this clonotype turned up many times. The chain carries TRBV20-1 and TRBJ2-5; 8 bases match TRBD2. J lost 4 bases, V lost 1 base, and 11 bases had no gene match. Germline lookup yields CDR1 DFQATT and CDR2 SNEGSKA (reference sequence). The CDR3 runs 16 residues. In DNA, the CDR3 is TGCAGTGCTAGAGGAGTTGGTCGGGGGGGCCCAGAGACCCAGTACTTC. Residues: CSARGVGRGGPETQYF.

There are many counts of this clonotype. This chain uses TRBV28 with TRBJ1-5; no reliable D call. Trimming removed 5 bases from V and 3 bases from J, with 20 bases in between. CDR3 length: 17 residues. Germline V gene data show CDR1 as MDHEN and CDR2 as SYDVKM. The DNA for the CDR3 is TGTGCCAGCAGTCACCACCTTCTTTTTGGCCTCAATCAGCCCCAGCATTTT. This gives the protein CASSHHLLFGLNQPQHF. Variable domain in full (rest from reference TRBV28 and TRBJ1-5): DVKVTQSSRYLVKRTGEKVFLECVQDMDHENMFWYRQDPGLGLRLIYFSYDVKMKEKGDIPEGYSVSREKKERFSLILESASTNQTSMYLCASSHHLLFGLNQPQHFGDGTRLSIL.

The table lists this clonotype with many counts. This sequence joins TRBV2 and TRBJ1-2, with no clear D. Germline CDR1 SNHLY, CDR2 FYNNEI. This CDR3 is built from 12 residues. The ends were cut back, 7 bases at V and 6 bases at J, with 12 bases in the middle. For the CDR3, the DNA is TGTGCCAGCAACCGGGGTCGGGATGGCTACACCTTC. It encodes CASNRGRDGYTF.

Comment on this clonotype: At one end, the junction sequence differs from germline, possibly due to a read error. The chain is built from TRBV20-1 and TRBJ1-2; D gene ambiguous. Germline-derived CDR1 and CDR2 are DFQATT and SNEGSKA (reference sequence). CDR3 size: 12 residues. The CDR3 bases are TGCAGTTCTAGAGACGTGACACGGGGCTACACCTTC. Protein: CSSRDVTRGYTF.